Detailed here is one T cell receptor beta chain. This specimen belongs to a study of T cells in localized non-small cell lung cancer. The V and J ends lost 5 bases and 1 base respectively, with 5 bases between them. The CDR3 consists of 13 residues. The germline V gene encodes CDR1 LNHDA and CDR2 SQIVND (reference sequence). Method: immunoSEQ multiplex PCR; TCRdb's copy keeps in-frame clones and lacks some. The sample shows roughly 2,700 clones, about a quarter of them seen only once. The material sequenced was normal lung tissue next to the tumor, taken before any cancer treatment. V and J are TRBV19 and TRBJ2-2; D is unresolved. The origin of this receptor is a man aged 40 to 69 with stage I lung adenocarcinoma. This chain's CDR3 is CASSPENTGELFF. Here the CDR3 DNA reads TGTGCCAGTAGTCCAGAGAACACCGGGGAGCTGTTTTTT.